This T cell receptor beta chain was sequenced for a study of vaccination and CD4 T cells after COVID-19. Study-level background: Four females and six males made up the convalescents, two of whom were Hispanic. Post-COVID samples had a sampling time that fell a median around 100 days after diagnosis (range 35 to 161).

Documented treatment: roughly 11-day PBMC culture with coronavirus spike peptide pools or control peptides (ViraFEST assay). Sequencing of cultured CD4+ T cell DNA used the Oncomine TCR Beta short-read assay. Cultures of CD4+ T cells served as the source for extracting genomic DNA. TCRdb re-derived calls from the PCR reads in MiXCR, one entry per CDR3 protein. The table shows approximately 16,000 distinct CDR3 sequences, with less than 70% occurring only once. This clonotype was counted a single time. No antigen is known for it. Unmatched junction bases numbered 4, after V lost 6 bases and J lost 1 base. The CDR3 is 14 residues long. Germline values: CDR1 SNHLY, CDR2 FYNNEI.

This receptor was obtained from a human donor who had recovered from COVID-19. The chain is built from TRBV2 and TRBJ1-1; 8 bases map to TRBD1. Sequenced material: CD4+ T cells from blood, cultured in vitro, taken before SARS-CoV-2 vaccination. The CDR3 loop is CASRGQVSNTEAFF. The DNA of the CDR3 is TGTGCCAGCAGGGGACAGGTATCGAACACTGAAGCTTTCTTT.